Listed below are T cell receptor beta chains from one sample, sequenced in a study of response to subunit inactivated influenza vaccine. TCRdb ran MiXCR on the RT-PCR reads and lists one entry per CDR3 protein. The sample yields about 520,000 distinct CDR3 sequences, around 25% seen once. The sequencing here drew on CD4+ T cells sorted from PBMCs, taken roughly 5 days after vaccination. The origin of the receptors is a man aged 45-60 years who received an inactivated influenza vaccine. CDR3s leave out the opening cysteine and the closing phenylalanine or tryptophan. The order of the fields is J gene, D gene, V gene, CDR3 protein. A D gene is named only where the DNA matches it firmly.

>TRBJ2-4|-|TRBV5-1
ASSLGDRDRGNIQY
>TRBJ2-2|-|TRBV7-9
ASSSDQRVNTGELF
>TRBJ1-4|TRBD1|TRBV5-1
ASSSSNRGGKLF
>TRBJ2-3|TRBD2|TRBV28
ASRRGLAGGNTQY
>TRBJ2-5|TRBD1|TRBV7-3
ASSIQGTGETQY
>TRBJ2-2|TRBD2|TRBV28
ASGLTSGYTGELF
>TRBJ2-7|-|TRBV20-1
SARGVNEQY
>TRBJ2-1|TRBD2|TRBV6-2/TRBV6-3
ASSTPTSGTYNEQF
>TRBJ2-7|-|TRBV5-6
ASSSTGFILYEQY
>TRBJ1-2|-|TRBV10-3
ATLRQAGGYGYT
>TRBJ2-7|-|TRBV3-1
ASSLLGNEQY
>TRBJ2-2|-|TRBV5-1
ASSLRGTNTGELF
>TRBJ2-3|-|TRBV12-3/TRBV12-4
ASTFGQLSTDTQY
>TRBJ1-2|-|TRBV28
ASTSPGRGKFGYT
>TRBJ2-2|-|TRBV13
ASSLGGGPRSTGELF
>TRBJ1-1|-|TRBV7-9
ASSLFGTANTEAF
>TRBJ2-7|-|TRBV6-5
ASSYSYRGNEQY
>TRBJ2-4|TRBD2|TRBV10-3
AISETVAGLAKNIQY
>TRBJ2-3|-|TRBV14
ASSQVSARPETDTQY
>TRBJ1-6|-|TRBV7-2
AAGGWMDNSPLH
>TRBJ1-2|TRBD1|TRBV6-5
ASSSKDRRLYGYT
>TRBJ1-2|-|TRBV14
ASSQFFPGGLGYT
>TRBJ2-7|TRBD2|TRBV20-1
SARGFTSGSYEQY
>TRBJ2-3|TRBD2|TRBV10-3
ATGTSGTTDTQY
>TRBJ1-1|-|TRBV20-1
SARDGTMNTEAF
>TRBJ2-7|-|TRBV28
ASSSSVRGLEQY
>TRBJ2-3|TRBD1|TRBV7-2
ASSPRTGQTDTQY
>TRBJ1-5|TRBD1|TRBV29-1
SIGSGGNQPQH
>TRBJ1-6|TRBD1|TRBV20-1
SASGAGTANSPLH
>TRBJ2-3|TRBD2|TRBV5-1
ASSALAGTQY
>TRBJ1-1|TRBD1|TRBV11-2
ASSNPGQGMSTEAF
>TRBJ2-3|TRBD2|TRBV5-5
ASSLTLRTSGGITQY
>TRBJ2-4|-|TRBV7-9
ASSPLTVAKNIQY
>TRBJ1-5|-|TRBV7-2
ASSLSSGIGQPQH
>TRBJ2-7|-|TRBV7-9
ASSRGSGQY
>TRBJ2-7|-|TRBV7-9
ASSLGVGGEQY
>TRBJ2-2|-|TRBV4-1
ASSQVLLRPTGELF
>TRBJ2-1|TRBD2|TRBV29-1
SVLRLAGGFDEQF
>TRBJ1-1|TRBD1|TRBV3-1
ASSEGQGYTEAF
>TRBJ2-5|-|TRBV5-1
ASSSRNANQGRKTQY
>TRBJ2-1|TRBD2|TRBV5-4
ASSSQAGLAGSATGGHEQF
>TRBJ1-4|-|TRBV12-3/TRBV12-4
ASSLGEVGKLF
>TRBJ2-5|-|TRBV5-5
ASSLVLTAQETQY
>TRBJ2-1|-|TRBV12-3/TRBV12-4
ASSLGGPEEQF
>TRBJ2-2|-|TRBV5-1
ASSLGNDNGELF
>TRBJ2-7|TRBD2|TRBV4-3
ASSPHGTSGSHEQY
>TRBJ2-7|TRBD2|TRBV20-1
SARDARGGEQY
>TRBJ1-6|-|TRBV20-1
SARGEGASYNSPLH
>TRBJ2-3|TRBD2|TRBV7-8
ASSYTSGTSGRADTQY
>TRBJ2-5|TRBD1|TRBV25-1
ASTRQGAETQY
>TRBJ1-1|TRBD1|TRBV10-3
AISVTGTGPTEAF
>TRBJ2-1|TRBD1|TRBV20-1
SARNRTGDRREF